This TCR beta chain was captured in a study of tumor-infiltrating lymphocytes in primary liver carcinoma. This clonotype has ten or more counts. What it recognizes is unknown. The source of the blood RNA was unsorted whole blood, and germline DNA was extracted as well. The study's findings and limits: Bulk unsorted samples prevented comparison of CD4+ and CD8+ repertoires.

TCR beta cDNA came from about 0.45 ug total RNA, primed with a constant-region primer. Three rounds of nested multiplex PCR with slightly modified ARM-PCR produced TCR beta libraries. The two initial PCR rounds, roughly 10 cycles each, used TRBV1-TRBV30 forward and C-beta reverse primers. MiXCR, run by TCRdb on the multiplex PCR reads, gives a single entry per CDR3 protein. The data contain 330,000 or so distinct CDR3 sequences, less than 65% of them singletons. The CDR3 totals 14 residues. V dropped 3 bases and J dropped 5 bases, with 11 bases sitting between them. The chain recombines TRBV12-3 or TRBV12-4 with TRBJ1-5; D ambiguous. Sequenced material: peripheral blood. The TCR comes from a man in his forties with primary liver carcinoma and hepatitis B virus infection. CDR3 sequence (DNA): TGTGCCAGCAGTTTCCGCTTTGGGGATCAGCCCCAGCATTTT. Translating it yields CASSFRFGDQPQHF.